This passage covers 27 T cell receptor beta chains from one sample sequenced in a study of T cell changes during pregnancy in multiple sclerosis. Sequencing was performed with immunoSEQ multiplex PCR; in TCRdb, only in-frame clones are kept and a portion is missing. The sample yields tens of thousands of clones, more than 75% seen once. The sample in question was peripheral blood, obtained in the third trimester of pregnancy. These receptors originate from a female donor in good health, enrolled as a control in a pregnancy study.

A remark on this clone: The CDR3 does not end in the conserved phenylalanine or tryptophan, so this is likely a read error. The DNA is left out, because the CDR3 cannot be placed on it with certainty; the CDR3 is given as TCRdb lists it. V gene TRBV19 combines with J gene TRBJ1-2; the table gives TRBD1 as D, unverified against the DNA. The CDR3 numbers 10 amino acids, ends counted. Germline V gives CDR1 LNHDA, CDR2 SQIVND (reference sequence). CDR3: CASIIGHDGV.

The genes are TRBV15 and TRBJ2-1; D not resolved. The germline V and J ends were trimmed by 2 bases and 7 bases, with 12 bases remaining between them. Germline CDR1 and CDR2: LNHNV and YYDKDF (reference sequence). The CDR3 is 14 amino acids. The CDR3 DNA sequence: TGTGCCACCAGCAGACACGGAGTGAGGAATGAGCAGTTCTTC. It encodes CATSRHGVRNEQFF.

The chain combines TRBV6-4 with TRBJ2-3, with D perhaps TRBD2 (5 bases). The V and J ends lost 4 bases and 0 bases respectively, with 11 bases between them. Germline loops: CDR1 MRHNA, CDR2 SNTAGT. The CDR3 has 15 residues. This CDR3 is CASSALAESTDTQYF. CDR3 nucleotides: TGTGCCAGCAGTGCGCTAGCTGAGAGCACAGATACGCAGTATTTT.

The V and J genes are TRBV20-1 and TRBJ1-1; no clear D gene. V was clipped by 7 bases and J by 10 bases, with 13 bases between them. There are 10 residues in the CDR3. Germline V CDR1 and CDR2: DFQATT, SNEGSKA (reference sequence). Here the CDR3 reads CSVPAGRAFF. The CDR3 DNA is TGCAGTGTTCCGGCAGGTCGAGCTTTCTTT.

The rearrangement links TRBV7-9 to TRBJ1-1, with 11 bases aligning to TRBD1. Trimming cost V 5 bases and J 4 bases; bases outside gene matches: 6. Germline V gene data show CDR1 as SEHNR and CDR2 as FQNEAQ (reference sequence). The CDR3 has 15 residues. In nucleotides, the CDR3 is TGTGCCAGCAGCCAACGGACAGGGGGCTTCACTGAAGCTTTCTTT. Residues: CASSQRTGGFTEAFF. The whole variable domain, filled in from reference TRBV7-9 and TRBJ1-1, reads DTGVSQNPRHKITKRGQNVTFRCDPISEHNRLYWYRQTLGQGPEFLTYFQNEAQLEKSRLLSDRFSAERPKGSFSTLEIQRTEQGDSAMYLCASSQRTGGFTEAFFGQGTRLTVV.

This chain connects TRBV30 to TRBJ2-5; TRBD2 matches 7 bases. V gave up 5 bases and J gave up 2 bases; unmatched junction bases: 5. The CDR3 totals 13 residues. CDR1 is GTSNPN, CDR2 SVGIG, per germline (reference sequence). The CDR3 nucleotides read TGTGCCTGGGTCGGGGGGAATCAAGAGACCCAGTACTTC. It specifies CAWVGGNQETQYF. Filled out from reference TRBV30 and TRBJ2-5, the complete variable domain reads SQTIHQWPATLVQPVGSPLSLECTVEGTSNPNLYWYRQAAGRGLQLLFYSVGIGQISSEVPQNLSASRPQDRQFILSSKKLLLSDSGFYLCAWVGGNQETQYFGPGTRLLVL.

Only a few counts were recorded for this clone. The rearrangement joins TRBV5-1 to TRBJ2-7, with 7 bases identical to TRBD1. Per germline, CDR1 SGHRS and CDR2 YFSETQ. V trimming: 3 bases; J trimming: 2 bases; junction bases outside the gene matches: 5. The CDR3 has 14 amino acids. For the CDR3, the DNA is TGCGCCAGCAGCTCGGTTACAGGGGCCTACGAGCAGTACTTC. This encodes CASSSVTGAYEQYF.

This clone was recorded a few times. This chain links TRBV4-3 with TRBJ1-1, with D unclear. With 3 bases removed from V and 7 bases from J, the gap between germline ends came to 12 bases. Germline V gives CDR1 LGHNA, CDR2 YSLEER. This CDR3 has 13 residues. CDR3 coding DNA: TGCGCCAGCAGCCACGAGGGTGGCGGTGAAGCTTTCTTT. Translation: CASSHEGGGEAFF.

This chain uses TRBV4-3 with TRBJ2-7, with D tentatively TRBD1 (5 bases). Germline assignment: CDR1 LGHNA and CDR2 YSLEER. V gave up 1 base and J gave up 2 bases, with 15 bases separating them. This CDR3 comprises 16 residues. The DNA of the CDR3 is TGCGCCAGCAGCCAAGGAGAACGGACATTTCCCTACGAGCAGTACTTC. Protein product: CASSQGERTFPYEQYF.

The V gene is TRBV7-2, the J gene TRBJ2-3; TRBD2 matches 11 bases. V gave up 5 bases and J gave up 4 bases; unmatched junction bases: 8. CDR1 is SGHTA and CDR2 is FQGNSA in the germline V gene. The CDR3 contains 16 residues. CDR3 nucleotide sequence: TGTGCCAGCAGCCCAGTAGCGGGGGGGCTGGCAGATACGCAGTATTTT. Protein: CASSPVAGGLADTQYF.

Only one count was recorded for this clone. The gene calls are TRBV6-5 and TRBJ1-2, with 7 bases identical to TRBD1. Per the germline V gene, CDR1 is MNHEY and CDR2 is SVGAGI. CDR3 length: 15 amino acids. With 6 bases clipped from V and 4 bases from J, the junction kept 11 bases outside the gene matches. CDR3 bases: TGTGCCAGCAGCGGGGGACAGCTCGTCTCCTATGGCTACACCTTC. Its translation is CASSGGQLVSYGYTF.

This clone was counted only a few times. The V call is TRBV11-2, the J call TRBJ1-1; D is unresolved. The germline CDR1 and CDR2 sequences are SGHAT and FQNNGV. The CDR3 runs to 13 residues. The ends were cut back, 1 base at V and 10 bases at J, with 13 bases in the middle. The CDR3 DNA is TGTGCCAGCAGCTTAGCAGCACCACGAGGAGCTTTCTTT. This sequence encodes CASSLAAPRGAFF.

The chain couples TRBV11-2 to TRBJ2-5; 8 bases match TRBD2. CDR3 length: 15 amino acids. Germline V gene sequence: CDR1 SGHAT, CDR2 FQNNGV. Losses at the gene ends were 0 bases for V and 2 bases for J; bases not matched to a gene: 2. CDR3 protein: CASSLDGRDQETQYF. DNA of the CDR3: TGTGCCAGCAGCTTAGACGGGAGGGATCAAGAGACCCAGTACTTC.

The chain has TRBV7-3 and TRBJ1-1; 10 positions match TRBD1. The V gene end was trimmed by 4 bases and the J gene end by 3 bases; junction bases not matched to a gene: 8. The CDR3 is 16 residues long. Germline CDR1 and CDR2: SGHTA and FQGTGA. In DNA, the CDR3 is TGTGCCAGCAGCTCGACAGGGGGCAGATGGGACACTGAAGCTTTCTTT. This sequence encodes CASSSTGGRWDTEAFF.

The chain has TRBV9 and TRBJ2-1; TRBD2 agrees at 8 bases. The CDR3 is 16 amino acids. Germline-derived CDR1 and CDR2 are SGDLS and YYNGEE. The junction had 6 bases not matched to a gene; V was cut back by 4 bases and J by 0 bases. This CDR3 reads CASSRSGASSYNEQFF. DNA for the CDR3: TGTGCCAGCAGCCGTAGCGGGGCGAGCTCCTACAATGAGCAGTTCTTC.

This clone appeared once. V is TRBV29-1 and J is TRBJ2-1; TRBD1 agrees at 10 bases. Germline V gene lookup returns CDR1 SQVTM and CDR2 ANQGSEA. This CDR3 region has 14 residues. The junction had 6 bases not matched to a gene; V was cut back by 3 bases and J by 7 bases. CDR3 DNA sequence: TGCAGCGTTGATCGGACAGGGGGTTGGAATGAGCAGTTCTTC. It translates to CSVDRTGGWNEQFF.

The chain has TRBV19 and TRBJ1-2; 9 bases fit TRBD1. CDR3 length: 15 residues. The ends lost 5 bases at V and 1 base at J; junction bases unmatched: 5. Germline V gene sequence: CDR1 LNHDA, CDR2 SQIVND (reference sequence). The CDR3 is CASSVGTGSNYGYTF. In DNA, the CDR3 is TGTGCCAGTAGTGTCGGGACAGGGAGTAACTATGGCTACACCTTC.

CDR3 amino acids: CASSLVQGATEAFF. CDR3 bases: TGTGCCAGCAGCTTAGTTCAGGGGGCTACTGAAGCTTTCTTT. The genes are TRBV7-9 and TRBJ1-1; 8 bases agree with TRBD1. CDR1 SEHNR and CDR2 FQNEAQ come from the germline V gene (reference sequence). This CDR3 is built from 14 residues. Losses at the gene ends were 1 base for V and 5 bases for J; bases not matched to a gene: 3.

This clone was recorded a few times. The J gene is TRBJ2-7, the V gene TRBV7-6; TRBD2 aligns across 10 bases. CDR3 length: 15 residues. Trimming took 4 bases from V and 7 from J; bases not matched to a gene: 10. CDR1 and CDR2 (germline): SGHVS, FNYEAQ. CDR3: CASSSSGGPLGEQYF. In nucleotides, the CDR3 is TGTGCCAGCAGCTCTAGCGGGGGACCTCTGGGGGAGCAGTACTTC.

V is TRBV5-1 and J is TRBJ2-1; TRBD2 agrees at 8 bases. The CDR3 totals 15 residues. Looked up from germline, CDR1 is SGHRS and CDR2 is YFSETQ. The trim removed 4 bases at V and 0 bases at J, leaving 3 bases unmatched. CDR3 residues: CASSISGDSYNEQFF. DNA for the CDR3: TGCGCCAGCAGCATTAGCGGGGACTCCTACAATGAGCAGTTCTTC.

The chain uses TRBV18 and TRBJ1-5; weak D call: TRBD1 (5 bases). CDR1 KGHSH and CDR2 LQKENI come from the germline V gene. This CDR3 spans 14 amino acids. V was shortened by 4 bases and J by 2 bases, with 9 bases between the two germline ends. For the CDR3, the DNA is TGTGCCAGCTCACTCGACAGCGGCAATCAGCCCCAGCATTTT. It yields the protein CASSLDSGNQPQHF.

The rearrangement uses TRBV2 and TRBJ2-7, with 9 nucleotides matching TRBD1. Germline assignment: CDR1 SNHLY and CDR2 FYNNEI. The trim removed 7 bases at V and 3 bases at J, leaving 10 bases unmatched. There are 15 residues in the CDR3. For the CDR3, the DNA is TGTGCCAGCATTCCAACAGGGGGCACACACTACGAGCAGTACTTC. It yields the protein CASIPTGGTHYEQYF.

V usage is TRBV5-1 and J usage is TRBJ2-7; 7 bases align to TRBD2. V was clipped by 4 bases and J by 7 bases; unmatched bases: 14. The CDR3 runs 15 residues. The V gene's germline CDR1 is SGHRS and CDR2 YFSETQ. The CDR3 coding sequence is TGCGCCAGCAGCCTGGACGGAGGACGAGCGGGGGAGCAGTACTTC. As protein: CASSLDGGRAGEQYF. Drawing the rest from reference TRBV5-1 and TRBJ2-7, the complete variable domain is KAGVTQTPRYLIKTRGQQVTLSCSPISGHRSVSWYQQTPGQGLQFLFEYFSETQRNKGNFPGRFSGRQFSNSRSEMNVSTLELGDSALYLCASSLDGGRAGEQYFGPGTRLTVT.

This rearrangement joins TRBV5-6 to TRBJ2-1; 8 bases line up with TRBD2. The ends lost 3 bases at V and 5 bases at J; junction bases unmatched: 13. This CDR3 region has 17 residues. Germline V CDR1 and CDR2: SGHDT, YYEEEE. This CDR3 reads CASSSWVGSGADNEQFF. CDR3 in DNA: TGTGCCAGCAGCTCTTGGGTGGGTAGCGGGGCGGACAATGAGCAGTTCTTC.

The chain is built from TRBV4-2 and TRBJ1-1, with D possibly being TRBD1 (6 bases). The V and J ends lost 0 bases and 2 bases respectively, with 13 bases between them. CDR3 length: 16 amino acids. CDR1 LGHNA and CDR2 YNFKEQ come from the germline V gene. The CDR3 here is CASSQDEVGHNTEAFF. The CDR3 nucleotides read TGTGCCAGCAGCCAAGATGAAGTGGGACATAACACTGAAGCTTTCTTT.

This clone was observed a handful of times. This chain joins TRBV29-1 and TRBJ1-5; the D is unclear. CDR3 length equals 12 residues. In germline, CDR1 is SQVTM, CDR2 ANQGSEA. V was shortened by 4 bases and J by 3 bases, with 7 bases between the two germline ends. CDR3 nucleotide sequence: TGCAGCGTTGCCACGGTCAATCAGCCCCAGCATTTT. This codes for CSVATVNQPQHF.

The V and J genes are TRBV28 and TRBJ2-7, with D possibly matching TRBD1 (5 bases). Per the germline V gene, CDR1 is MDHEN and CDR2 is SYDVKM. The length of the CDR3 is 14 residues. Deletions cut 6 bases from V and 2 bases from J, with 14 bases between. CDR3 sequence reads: CASRVPGQPYEQYF. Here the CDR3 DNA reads TGTGCCAGCAGGGTCCCCGGACAACCCTACGAGCAGTACTTC.